Below are 29 T cell receptor beta chains sequenced from a single sample in a study of T-cell memory formation after mild COVID-19. TCRdb re-derived calls from the 5' RACE reads in MiXCR, one entry per CDR3 protein. The table lists fewer than 250,000 distinct CDR3 sequences, roughly a tenth of them singletons. The sample comprised PBMCs or a T cell subset sorted from them (not recorded which). Receptor source: a man aged 18 to 30 who had mild COVID-19 (a few samples of this study predate the infection). Cell type and time point are not known.

This clonotype came up many times. This chain joins TRBV3-1 and TRBJ2-7; D uncertain. Per the germline V gene, CDR1 is LGHDT and CDR2 is YNNKEL (reference sequence). Trimming removed 3 bases from V and 5 bases from J, with 8 bases in between. This CDR3 contains 12 residues. The CDR3 region has the DNA TGTGCCAGCAGCCAGTCTAGTGACGAGCAGTACTTC. Protein product: CASSQSSDEQYF.

CDR3 loop: CASSRELATYNEQFF. The CDR3 coding sequence is TGTGCCAGCAGCCGAGAATTGGCGACCTACAATGAGCAGTTCTTC. The chain is built from TRBV7-6 and TRBJ2-1; D gene uncertain. Germline V CDR1 and CDR2: SGHVS, FNYEAQ. The CDR3 has 15 amino acids. V gave up 5 bases and J gave up 2 bases, with 13 bases separating them.

This clonotype was counted at least ten times. The chain joins TRBV12-3 or TRBV12-4 to TRBJ2-1; D might be TRBD1 (6 bases). V lost 5 bases and J lost 10, with 18 bases in between. This CDR3 is 14 amino acids long. For the CDR3, the DNA is TGTGCCAGCAGTCCACAAACAGGGTCCCGCGAGCAGTTCTTC. Its protein is CASSPQTGSREQFF.

This clonotype has just a few counts. J is TRBJ2-3 and V is TRBV7-9; D might be TRBD1 (5 bases). The CDR3 consists of 15 residues. The V end was cut by 7 bases, the J end by 1 base, with 15 bases between. Per germline, CDR1 SEHNR and CDR2 FQNEAQ (reference sequence). For the CDR3, the DNA is TGTGCCAGCAACTCCCAGGGTATGGGCACAGATACGCAGTATTTT. Translated, it gives CASNSQGMGTDTQYF. The entire variable domain, with the rest obtained from reference TRBV7-9 and TRBJ2-3, is as follows: DTGVSQNPRHKITKRGQNVTFRCDPISEHNRLYWYRQTLGQGPEFLTYFQNEAQLEKSRLLSDRFSAERPKGSFSTLEIQRTEQGDSAMYLCASNSQGMGTDTQYFGPGTRLTVL.

This clonotype was observed a handful of times. The CDR3: CASSPSGPQPLHF. The CDR3 nucleotides read TGTGCCAGCAGCCCTTCCGGGCCCCAACCCCTCCACTTT. The rearrangement uses TRBV7-2 and TRBJ1-6; D call uncertain. The V and J ends lost 5 bases and 12 bases respectively, with 14 bases between them. Germline V CDR1 and CDR2: SGHTA, FQGNSA. The CDR3 has 13 amino acids. The variable domain in full, completed from reference TRBV7-2 and TRBJ1-6, reads GAGVSQSPSNKVTEKGKDVELRCDPISGHTALYWYRQSLGQGLEFLIYFQGNSAPDKSGLPSDRFSAERTGGSVSTLTIQRTQQEDSAVYLCASSPSGPQPLHFGNGTRLTVT.

This clonotype was detected only a few times. V gene TRBV4-1 combines with J gene TRBJ1-3; 10 bases match TRBD1. Unmatched junction bases numbered 2, after V lost 4 bases and J lost 2 bases. This CDR3 is 15 amino acids long. Germline V gives CDR1 MGHRA, CDR2 YSYEKL. The CDR3 region is CASSRGQGAGNTIYF. Here the CDR3 DNA reads TGCGCCAGCAGCCGAGGACAGGGGGCTGGAAACACCATATATTTT.

The CDR3 loop reads CAISDGRAGELFF. CDR3 DNA: TGTGCCATCAGTGATGGGCGGGCCGGGGAGCTGTTTTTT. The rearrangement joins TRBV10-3 to TRBJ2-2; tentative D call: TRBD2 (5 bases). The V end lost 3 bases, the J end lost 6 bases, and 8 bases lay between the germline ends. CDR1 is ENHRY and CDR2 is SYGVKD in the germline V gene. There are 13 residues in the CDR3.

V gene TRBV6-5 combines with J gene TRBJ1-5; TRBD1 matches at 9 bases. Trimming at V came to 5 bases and at J to 5 bases, leaving 1 base not matched to a gene. Germline values: CDR1 MNHEY, CDR2 SVGAGI. The CDR3 contains 13 residues. The DNA of the CDR3 is TGTGCCAGCAGTAGACAGGGGGATCAGCCCCAGCATTTT. Translated: CASSRQGDQPQHF.

This clonotype showed up just a few times. The chain links TRBV20-1 to TRBJ2-3; no definite D call. Trimming shortened V by 3 bases and J by 2 bases, and 15 bases separated the two germline ends. The CDR3 runs to 15 residues. The germline gives CDR1 DFQATT, CDR2 SNEGSKA (reference sequence). CDR3 sequence (DNA): TGCAGTGCTAGTCCGATAGTGACGAACACAGATACGCAGTATTTT. Its protein product is CSASPIVTNTDTQYF.

This clonotype was counted many times. This rearrangement joins TRBV6-2 or TRBV6-3 to TRBJ1-1; D is unresolved. Germline loops: CDR1 MNHEY, CDR2 SVGEGT. The V and J ends lost 5 bases and 1 base respectively, with 20 bases between them. This CDR3 has 17 residues. The CDR3 DNA reads TGTGCCAGCAGTCCCCGCCGACCACCTTTGCAGAACACTGAAGCTTTCTTT. Its translation: CASSPRRPPLQNTEAFF.

This clonotype has more than one count but fewer than ten. The rearrangement links TRBV7-9 to TRBJ1-2; D not certain. This CDR3 is built from 12 residues. Per germline, CDR1 SEHNR and CDR2 FQNEAQ (reference sequence). Trimming pared 5 bases from V and 8 bases from J, leaving 12 bases between. CDR3 DNA: TGTGCCAGCAGCCTGGGAGCTTTAGGCTACACCTTC. Translated: CASSLGALGYTF.

The J gene is TRBJ1-1, the V gene TRBV21-1; the table's D call, TRBD1, was not checked against the DNA. TRBV21-1 is a pseudogene segment. This CDR3 has 15 residues. The CDR3 DNA sequence: TGTGCCAGCAGCAAACTTGGGACGCTGAACACTGAAGCTTTCTTT. Its protein is CASSKLGTLNTEAFF.

This sequence joins TRBV29-1 and TRBJ2-5; 13 bases agree with TRBD2. Germline-derived CDR1 and CDR2 are SQVTM and ANQGSEA. The CDR3 is made up of 15 amino acids. After removal of 7 bases from V and 1 base from J, the junction contained 6 bases not matched to a gene. DNA for the CDR3: TGCAGCGCGAGACTAGCGGGGGGACCCCAAGAGACCCAGTACTTC. It encodes CSARLAGGPQETQYF.

This clonotype came up a few times. V and J are TRBV7-8 and TRBJ1-5, with D maybe TRBD1 (5 bases). V dropped 6 bases and J dropped 0 bases, with 15 bases sitting between them. The V gene's germline CDR1 is SGHVS and CDR2 FQNEAQ. The CDR3 covers 16 residues. CDR3 loop: CASRARDRYSNQPQHF. The CDR3 DNA is TGTGCCAGCAGGGCCCGGGACCGGTATAGCAATCAGCCCCAGCATTTT.

V and J are TRBV2 and TRBJ1-6, with D maybe TRBD1 (5 bases). V was pared by 6 bases and J by 11 bases, with 11 bases between. This CDR3 is built from 12 residues. CDR1 and CDR2 (germline): SNHLY, FYNNEI. DNA for the CDR3: TGTGCCAGCAGGGGGACGGGGACACCCCTCCACTTT. It codes for CASRGTGTPLHF.

This chain links TRBV5-6 with TRBJ2-4; no clear D gene. The CDR3 length is 13 residues. Germline V gene sequence: CDR1 SGHDT, CDR2 YYEEEE. The V and J ends lost 7 bases and 0 bases respectively, with 8 bases between them. The CDR3 sequence: CASVQLAKNIQYF. For the CDR3, the DNA is TGTGCCAGCGTGCAGCTAGCCAAAAACATTCAGTACTTC. Full variable domain (outside the CDR3, taken from reference TRBV5-6 and TRBJ2-4): DAGVTQSPTHLIKTRGQQVTLRCSPKSGHDTVSWYQQALGQGPQFIFQYYEEEERQRGNFPDRFSGHQFPNYSSELNVNALLLGDSALYLCASVQLAKNIQYFGAGTRLSVL.

In this sample, this clonotype turned up a few times. This chain joins TRBV18 and TRBJ2-4, with 9 bases aligning to TRBD1. The V gene end was trimmed by 2 bases and the J gene end by 8 bases; junction bases not matched to a gene: 7. The length of the CDR3 is 15 residues. Germline CDR1 is KGHSH and CDR2 is LQKENI. The CDR3 sequence is CASSPRQGDGDIQYF. The CDR3, as DNA: TGTGCCAGCTCACCAAGACAGGGGGATGGTGACATTCAGTACTTC. Based on the CDR3 plus reference TRBV18 and TRBJ2-4, the full variable domain is NAGVMQNPRHLVRRRGQEARLRCSPMKGHSHVYWYRQLPEEGLKFMVYLQKENIIDESGMPKERFSAEFPKEGPSILRIQQVVRGDSAAYFCASSPRQGDGDIQYFGAGTRLSVL.

V usage is TRBV18 and J usage is TRBJ2-7, with 8 bases identical to TRBD2. Germline values: CDR1 KGHSH, CDR2 LQKENI. Unmatched junction bases numbered 10, after V lost 3 bases and J lost 3 bases. CDR3 length: 16 residues. The CDR3 DNA is TGTGCCAGCTCACCCCCGGGGGGGGGAACCTACTACGAGCAGTACTTC. As protein: CASSPPGGGTYYEQYF.

This clonotype was seen more than once but under ten times. The CDR3 DNA reads TGCGCCAGCAGCACAGGGGAGCGGGGGACCAGCACAGATACGCAGTATTTT. Translating gives CASSTGERGTSTDTQYF. This chain links TRBV4-1 with TRBJ2-3, with D tentatively TRBD2 (8 bases). This CDR3 has 17 amino acids. Deletions cut 5 bases from V and 0 bases from J, with 18 bases between. Germline V gene data show CDR1 as MGHRA and CDR2 as YSYEKL.

V usage is TRBV6-5 and J usage is TRBJ1-4; 7 bases agree with TRBD1. The CDR3 totals 20 residues. Germline CDR1 is MNHEY and CDR2 is SVGAGI. After removal of 0 bases from V and 5 bases from J, the junction contained 18 bases not matched to a gene. The CDR3 DNA follows: TGTGCCAGCAGTTACTCGGTCCGGGGAAGGGGGCCCCCAAAAAATGAAAAACTGTTTTTT. This encodes CASSYSVRGRGPPKNEKLFF.

The CDR3 DNA follows: TGTGCCAGCAGCACCGAGTTTCACGGGGAGCTGTTTTTT. Residues: CASSTEFHGELFF. V usage is TRBV5-6 and J usage is TRBJ2-2; no reliable D call. V gave up 4 bases and J gave up 7 bases, with 11 bases separating them. Germline V CDR1 and CDR2: SGHDT, YYEEEE. The CDR3 extends over 13 amino acids. Using reference TRBV5-6 and TRBJ2-2 for the parts outside the CDR3, the full variable domain is DAGVTQSPTHLIKTRGQQVTLRCSPKSGHDTVSWYQQALGQGPQFIFQYYEEEERQRGNFPDRFSGHQFPNYSSELNVNALLLGDSALYLCASSTEFHGELFFGEGSRLTVL.

V and J are TRBV20-1 and TRBJ1-5; D possibly corresponds to TRBD1 (5 bases). Looked up from germline, CDR1 is DFQATT and CDR2 is SNEGSKA (reference sequence). V was pared by 0 bases and J by 0 bases, with 15 bases between. The CDR3 has 17 residues. CDR3 bases: TGCAGTGCTAGAGATCGGTCGGGGCAGGTTAGCAATCAGCCCCAGCATTTT. It encodes CSARDRSGQVSNQPQHF.

In its sample, this clonotype was seen a few times. The chain combines TRBV5-1 with TRBJ2-1, with TRBD1 identical over 7 bases. This CDR3 has 15 residues. Unmatched junction bases numbered 8, after V lost 3 bases and J lost 5 bases. The germline gives CDR1 SGHRS, CDR2 YFSETQ. The CDR3 protein is CASSSQGTADNEQFF. In DNA form, the CDR3 reads TGCGCCAGCAGCTCCCAGGGGACAGCAGACAATGAGCAGTTCTTC.

The V call is TRBV20-1, the J call TRBJ2-7, with 7 bases lining up with TRBD1. Unmatched junction bases numbered 15, after V lost 5 bases and J lost 11 bases. This CDR3 is 13 amino acids long. Germline V lookup: CDR1 DFQATT, CDR2 SNEGSKA (reference sequence). CDR3 DNA sequence: TGCAGTGCTCACAGGGGTGGACGGGACGCGAAGTACTTC. It translates to CSAHRGGRDAKYF.

The rearrangement joins TRBV27 to TRBJ1-4; D is perhaps TRBD1 (6 bases). The length of the CDR3 is 14 residues. Germline-derived CDR1 and CDR2 are MNHEY and SMNVEV (reference sequence). Trimming removed 5 bases at V and 8 bases at J, with 15 bases between. The CDR3 DNA reads TGTGCCAGCAGTGCCCGGACAGTCGGAGAAAAACTGTTTTTT. It yields the protein CASSARTVGEKLFF.

The V gene is TRBV2, the J gene TRBJ2-3; D is possibly TRBD2 (6 bases). CDR3 size: 13 residues. With 4 bases removed from V and 9 bases from J, the gap between germline ends came to 14 bases. From germline, CDR1 is SNHLY and CDR2 FYNNEI. The CDR3: CASSASDSGTQYF. CDR3 nucleotide sequence: TGTGCCAGCAGTGCCTCCGACAGCGGGACGCAGTATTTT. Drawing the rest from reference TRBV2 and TRBJ2-3, the complete variable domain is EPEVTQTPSHQVTQMGQEVILRCVPISNHLYFYWYRQILGQKVEFLVSFYNNEISEKSEIFDDQFSVERPDGSNFTLKIRSTKLEDSAMYFCASSASDSGTQYFGPGTRLTVL.

This clonotype has just a few counts. The rearrangement joins TRBV9 to TRBJ1-1; D may be TRBD1 (5 bases). Germline CDR1 reads SGDLS; CDR2 reads YYNGEE. This CDR3 has 17 amino acids. Trimming took off 0 bases at V and 4 bases at J, with 19 bases between the two ends. The CDR3: CASSVAPAGTVGTEAFF. CDR3 nucleotides: TGTGCCAGCAGCGTAGCGCCGGCAGGGACGGTTGGCACTGAAGCTTTCTTT. The full variable domain, with the rest looked up from reference TRBV9 and TRBJ1-1, is DSGVTQTPKHLITATGQRVTLRCSPRSGDLSVYWYQQSLDQGLQFLIQYYNGEERAKGNILERFSAQQFPDLHSELNLSSLELGDSALYFCASSVAPAGTVGTEAFFGQGTRLTVV.

The chain couples TRBV20-1 to TRBJ2-2, with D possibly matching TRBD2 (5 bases). Trimming shortened V by 5 bases and J by 5 bases, and 15 bases separated the two germline ends. This CDR3 is 14 amino acids long. Germline V gene sequence: CDR1 DFQATT, CDR2 SNEGSKA (reference sequence). The CDR3 coding sequence is TGCAGTGCTCCCCATACGGGGTCGACCGGGGAGCTGTTTTTT. Its translation: CSAPHTGSTGELFF.

The chain recombines TRBV11-2 with TRBJ2-7; perhaps TRBD1 as D (5 bases). Between the trimmed V and J ends, which lost 1 base and 3 bases, there was a span of 7 bases. The CDR3 is 13 residues long. Germline CDR1 is SGHAT and CDR2 is FQNNGV. The CDR3 here is CASSLVQGYEQYV. CDR3 sequence (DNA): TGTGCCAGCAGCTTAGTGCAGGGCTACGAGCAGTACGTC.